This T cell receptor beta chain was found in a study of T cell responses to AZD1222 COVID-19 vaccine. Overall study results and limits: There were repertoire samples only from the period after the peak T cell response. Within unmutated variant regions lay the reported targets of nearly half of spike-specific TCRs.

CDR1 is MNHEY, CDR2 SMNVEV, per germline (reference sequence). The CDR3 has 16 residues. With 7 bases clipped from V and 6 bases from J, the junction kept 15 bases outside the gene matches. Sequenced by immunoSEQ multiplex PCR; TCRdb stores in-frame clones only, minus some. The sample yields 180,000 or so clones, approximately 90% seen once. On this clone itself: Antigen unknown.

The sequence was collected from an adult who received the AZD1222 COVID-19 vaccine. The chain recombines TRBV27 with TRBJ2-1; 7 bases are a match to TRBD2. This specimen was peripheral blood, taken 28 days after the second AZD1222 dose. The CDR3 nucleotides are TGTGCCAGCACCCGGGGGAGGGGCCTACCCCTCAATGAGCAGTTCTTC. Protein sequence: CASTRGRGLPLNEQFF.